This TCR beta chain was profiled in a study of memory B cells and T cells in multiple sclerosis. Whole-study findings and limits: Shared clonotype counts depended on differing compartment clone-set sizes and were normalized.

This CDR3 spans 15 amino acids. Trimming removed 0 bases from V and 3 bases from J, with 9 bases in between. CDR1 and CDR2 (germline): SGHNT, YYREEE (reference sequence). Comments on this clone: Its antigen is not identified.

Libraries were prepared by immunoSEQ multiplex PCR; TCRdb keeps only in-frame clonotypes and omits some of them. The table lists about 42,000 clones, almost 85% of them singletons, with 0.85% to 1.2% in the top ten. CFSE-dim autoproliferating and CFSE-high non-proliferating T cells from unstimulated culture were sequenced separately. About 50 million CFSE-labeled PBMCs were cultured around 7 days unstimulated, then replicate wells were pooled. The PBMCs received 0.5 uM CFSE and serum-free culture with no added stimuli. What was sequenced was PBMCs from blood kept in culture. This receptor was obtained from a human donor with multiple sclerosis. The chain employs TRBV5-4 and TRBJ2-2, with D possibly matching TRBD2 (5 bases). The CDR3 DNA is TGTGCCAGCAGCTTGGCCTTGGGAGACACCGGGGAGCTGTTTTTT. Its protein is CASSLALGDTGELFF. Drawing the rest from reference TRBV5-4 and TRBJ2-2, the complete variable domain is ETGVTQSPTHLIKTRGQQVTLRCSSQSGHNTVSWYQQALGQGPQFIFQYYREEENGRGNFPPRFSGLQFPNYSSELNVNALELDDSALYLCASSLALGDTGELFFGEGSRLTVL.